Listed here is a single T cell receptor (beta chain). Its antigen is still unknown. This sample is drawn from a study of a mutant IDH1 vaccine in newly diagnosed glioma. Across the whole study: Each patient was administered eight vaccinations, scheduled in weeks 1, 3, 5, 7, 11, 15, 19 and 23. Investigators started vaccination 4-6 weeks after radiotherapy alone, or with temozolomide cycles. It was radiotherapy, temozolomide, or both that patients received previously, with most receiving both.

The V gene's germline CDR1 is LNHNV and CDR2 YYDKDF (reference sequence). Between the trimmed V and J ends, which lost 8 bases and 2 bases, there was a span of 12 bases. The CDR3 is 13 residues long. Time point defined: week 23, last vaccination. Each dose of the vaccine consisted of 300 ug of mutant IDH1 20-mer peptide, with topical imiquimod. Study results and limitations: The study observed vaccine-induced immune responses in approximately 93% of patients.

Data came from immunoSEQ multiplex PCR; TCRdb stores just in-frame clones and leaves some out. The sample lists roughly 43,000 clones; approximately 84% were seen once. The chain recombines TRBV15 with TRBJ1-1; D is possibly TRBD1 (5 bases). This specimen was PBMCs, taken from a glioma patient whose treatment included an IDH1 peptide vaccine. The sequence was obtained from a woman aged 18 to 35 with glioma. Some clones in this sample may be carry-over from other donors' samples. The CDR3: CATAWGFNTEAFF. CDR3 bases: TGTGCCACCGCGTGGGGGTTTAACACTGAAGCTTTCTTT.